This TCR beta chain was recorded in a study of control samples from healthy donors and cancer patients. The repertoire was sequenced with immunoSEQ multiplex PCR; TCRdb's copy has only in-frame clones and lacks some. Of 50,000 or so clones listed, around 90% are singletons. This CDR3 region has 14 residues. Trimming pared 3 bases from V and 0 bases from J, leaving 8 bases between. Germline V gives CDR1 LNHDA, CDR2 SQIVND (reference sequence). The sequence came from a man aged 45-65 years in good health. Sequenced input: blood. The chain couples TRBV19 to TRBJ1-2; no definite D call. The CDR3 DNA reads TGTGCCAGTAGTATGGGCTTACCTAACTATGGCTACACCTTC. Protein: CASSMGLPNYGYTF.